The rows below give T cell receptor beta chains drawn from one sample of a study of blood T cells in healthy people across ages. Using its own MiXCR run on the 5' RACE reads, TCRdb lists one record per CDR3 protein. The top ten clones hold around 11% of a sample with about 1.6 million distinct CDR3 sequences, about 31% of them seen once. The specimen sequenced was blood. The source of these receptors is a woman in her twenties or thirties in good health. Each CDR3 is given with its conserved first and last residue. A D gene is named only where the DNA matches it firmly. The listing skips clone size in some rows; elsewhere it reads once, few, many or a size class.

D gene: NA
J gene: TRBJ2-1
V gene: TRBV2
clone size: NA
CDR3 protein: CASMYGSGNEQFF
CDR3 DNA: TGTGCCAGCATGTACGGGAGCGGCAATGAGCAGTTCTTC

D gene: TRBD2
J gene: TRBJ2-7
V gene: TRBV27
clone size: few
CDR3 protein: CASRALADYEQYF
CDR3 DNA: TGTGCCAGCAGGGCACTAGCGGACTACGAGCAGTACTTC

D gene: NA
J gene: TRBJ2-7
V gene: TRBV12-3/TRBV12-4
clone size: NA
CDR3 protein: CASSRPELGEQYF
CDR3 DNA: TGTGCCAGCAGCCGACCCGAGTTGGGCGAGCAGTACTTC

D gene: TRBD1
J gene: TRBJ2-1
V gene: TRBV10-3
clone size: few
CDR3 protein: CAISETTGNYNEQFF
CDR3 DNA: TGTGCCATCAGTGAAACGACAGGGAACTACAATGAGCAGTTCTTC

D gene: NA
J gene: TRBJ2-1
V gene: TRBV20-1
clone size: many
CDR3 protein: CSARDEYTSSYNEQFF
CDR3 DNA: TGCAGTGCTAGAGACGAGTACACAAGCTCCTACAATGAGCAGTTCTTC

D gene: NA
J gene: TRBJ2-1
V gene: TRBV12-5
clone size: NA
CDR3 protein: CASGLGGRKENEQFF
CDR3 DNA: TGTGCTAGTGGTTTGGGGGGAAGGAAAGAGAATGAGCAGTTCTTC

D gene: NA
J gene: TRBJ1-6
V gene: TRBV18
clone size: NA
CDR3 protein: CASSKSSYNSPLHF
CDR3 DNA: TGTGCCAGCTCAAAGAGCTCCTATAATTCACCCCTCCACTTT

D gene: TRBD2
J gene: TRBJ2-3
V gene: TRBV28
clone size: few
CDR3 protein: CVSSSLGTSGTWVDTQYF
CDR3 DNA: TGTGTCAGCAGTTCGCTCGGGACTAGCGGGACTTGGGTAGATACGCAGTATTTT

D gene: TRBD1
J gene: TRBJ1-1
V gene: TRBV12-3/TRBV12-4
clone size: few
CDR3 protein: CASSRSGTVNTEAFF
CDR3 DNA: TGTGCCAGCAGTCGCTCCGGGACAGTGAACACTGAAGCTTTCTTT

D gene: NA
J gene: TRBJ2-5
V gene: TRBV7-9
clone size: NA
CDR3 protein: CASSLARGIYGTQYF
CDR3 DNA: TGTGCCAGCAGCTTAGCGCGTGGAATCTATGGGACCCAGTACTTC

D gene: NA
J gene: TRBJ2-6
V gene: TRBV2
clone size: NA
CDR3 protein: CATSPRPGATVLTF
CDR3 DNA: TGTGCCACATCCCCAAGGCCTGGGGCCACCGTCCTGACTTTC

D gene: NA
J gene: TRBJ2-3
V gene: TRBV29-1
clone size: NA
CDR3 protein: CSVRGYTDTQYF
CDR3 DNA: TGCAGCGTTCGGGGCTACACAGATACGCAGTATTTT

D gene: NA
J gene: TRBJ2-7
V gene: TRBV11-2
clone size: few
CDR3 protein: CASSQPSTYEQYF
CDR3 DNA: TGTGCCAGCAGCCAACCTTCTACCTACGAGCAGTACTTC

D gene: NA
J gene: TRBJ1-1
V gene: TRBV20-1
clone size: few
CDR3 protein: CSASGGTNTEAFF
CDR3 DNA: TGCAGTGCTAGCGGGGGCACGAACACTGAAGCTTTCTTT

D gene: TRBD2
J gene: TRBJ2-1
V gene: TRBV7-8
clone size: NA
CDR3 protein: CASSALAGGSSYNEQFF
CDR3 DNA: TGTGCCAGCAGCGCTCTAGCGGGGGGGAGCTCCTACAATGAGCAGTTCTTC

D gene: TRBD2
J gene: TRBJ2-1
V gene: TRBV15
clone size: few
CDR3 protein: CATSGGLVGNEQFF
CDR3 DNA: TGTGCCACCAGCGGAGGACTAGTGGGGAATGAGCAGTTCTTC

D gene: TRBD1
J gene: TRBJ2-3
V gene: TRBV13
clone size: NA
CDR3 protein: CASSSTGGKTDTQYF
CDR3 DNA: TGTGCCAGCAGCTCGACAGGGGGCAAAACAGATACGCAGTATTTT

D gene: NA
J gene: TRBJ2-3
V gene: TRBV20-1
clone size: few
CDR3 protein: CSARGQFLNEFTQYF
CDR3 DNA: TGCAGTGCTAGAGGTCAATTTTTAAACGAGTTTACGCAGTATTTT

D gene: NA
J gene: TRBJ2-3
V gene: TRBV20-1
clone size: NA
CDR3 protein: CSAPDSPHTDTQYF
CDR3 DNA: TGCAGTGCTCCGGACAGTCCCCACACAGATACGCAGTATTTT

D gene: TRBD1
J gene: TRBJ2-3
V gene: TRBV9
clone size: NA
CDR3 protein: CASSPEGQGLTDTQYF
CDR3 DNA: TGTGCCAGCAGCCCTGAGGGACAGGGACTCACAGATACGCAGTATTTT

D gene: TRBD1
J gene: TRBJ1-2
V gene: TRBV12-3/TRBV12-4
clone size: many
CDR3 protein: CASSSGQGNVGYTF
CDR3 DNA: TGTGCCAGCAGTTCGGGACAGGGAAACGTTGGCTACACCTTC

D gene: NA
J gene: TRBJ2-2
V gene: TRBV29-1
clone size: NA
CDR3 protein: CSVAGGEALTNTGELFF
CDR3 DNA: TGCAGCGTTGCTGGGGGAGAAGCCCTCACGAACACCGGGGAGCTGTTTTTT

D gene: NA
J gene: TRBJ1-5
V gene: TRBV27
clone size: few
CDR3 protein: CASSRGYRQPQHF
CDR3 DNA: TGTGCCAGCAGTAGGGGGTATCGACAGCCCCAGCATTTT

D gene: TRBD2
J gene: TRBJ2-2
V gene: TRBV4-2
clone size: few
CDR3 protein: CASSRPPAGGSTGELFF
CDR3 DNA: TGTGCCAGCAGCCGCCCCCCGGCGGGGGGATCAACCGGGGAGCTGTTTTTT

D gene: TRBD1
J gene: TRBJ1-5
V gene: TRBV27
clone size: NA
CDR3 protein: CASSRTGRGWPQHF
CDR3 DNA: TGTGCCAGCAGTCGGACAGGGCGGGGGTGGCCCCAGCATTTT

D gene: NA
J gene: TRBJ1-2
V gene: TRBV20-1
clone size: NA
CDR3 protein: CSARVPDYGYTF
CDR3 DNA: TGCAGTGCTAGAGTACCGGATTATGGCTACACCTTC

D gene: TRBD2
J gene: TRBJ2-1
V gene: TRBV7-9
clone size: few
CDR3 protein: CASSLVWRGVHNEQFF
CDR3 DNA: TGTGCCAGCAGCTTAGTGTGGCGGGGGGTGCACAATGAGCAGTTCTTC

D gene: NA
J gene: TRBJ2-7
V gene: TRBV3-1
clone size: many
CDR3 protein: CASSQGEASIEQYF
CDR3 DNA: TGTGCCAGCAGCCAAGGAGAAGCCTCAATCGAGCAGTACTTC

D gene: NA
J gene: TRBJ2-1
V gene: TRBV9
clone size: NA
CDR3 protein: CASSVESSLYNEQFF
CDR3 DNA: TGTGCCAGCAGCGTAGAGAGCTCCCTATACAATGAGCAGTTCTTC

D gene: TRBD1
J gene: TRBJ2-2
V gene: TRBV7-9
clone size: few
CDR3 protein: CASSGRDRFNTGELFF
CDR3 DNA: TGTGCCAGCAGCGGACGGGACAGGTTTAACACCGGGGAGCTGTTTTTT

D gene: NA
J gene: TRBJ2-5
V gene: TRBV20-1
clone size: few
CDR3 protein: CSARDRTGTWVETQYF
CDR3 DNA: TGCAGTGCTAGAGATCGAACCGGGACCTGGGTAGAGACCCAGTACTTC

D gene: NA
J gene: TRBJ2-5
V gene: TRBV27
clone size: NA
CDR3 protein: CASSFWYQETQYF
CDR3 DNA: TGTGCCAGCAGTTTTTGGTACCAAGAGACCCAGTACTTC

D gene: NA
J gene: TRBJ2-7
V gene: TRBV28
clone size: many
CDR3 protein: CASSWSYEQYF
CDR3 DNA: TGTGCCAGCAGTTGGTCTTACGAGCAGTACTTC

D gene: NA
J gene: TRBJ1-1
V gene: TRBV3-1
clone size: NA
CDR3 protein: CASNPSGALKNTEAFF
CDR3 DNA: TGTGCCAGCAATCCCTCGGGGGCCCTCAAGAACACTGAAGCTTTCTTT

D gene: TRBD2
J gene: TRBJ2-6
V gene: TRBV20-1
clone size: NA
CDR3 protein: CSAPRAGVVGANVRTF
CDR3 DNA: TGCAGTGCTCCCCGAGCGGGGGTCGTCGGGGCCAACGTCCGGACTTTC

D gene: TRBD2
J gene: TRBJ2-5
V gene: TRBV15
clone size: NA
CDR3 protein: CATSRGAGGQETQYF
CDR3 DNA: TGTGCCACCAGCCGCGGGGCGGGGGGACAAGAGACCCAGTACTTC

D gene: TRBD2
J gene: TRBJ2-7
V gene: TRBV4-1
clone size: NA
CDR3 protein: CASSFRGTSGFNEQYF
CDR3 DNA: TGCGCCAGCAGCTTTCGCGGGACTAGCGGTTTTAACGAGCAGTACTTC

D gene: TRBD1
J gene: TRBJ1-5
V gene: TRBV18
clone size: few
CDR3 protein: CASSTGGPNQPQHF
CDR3 DNA: TGTGCCAGCTCCACAGGGGGCCCCAATCAGCCCCAGCATTTT

D gene: TRBD2
J gene: TRBJ2-5
V gene: TRBV9
clone size: NA
CDR3 protein: CASSIGLAGSQETQYF
CDR3 DNA: TGTGCCAGCAGCATCGGACTAGCGGGAAGCCAAGAGACCCAGTACTTC

D gene: NA
J gene: TRBJ1-5
V gene: TRBV30
clone size: few
CDR3 protein: CAWSVPGNNQPQHF
CDR3 DNA: TGTGCCTGGAGTGTACCAGGGAACAATCAGCCCCAGCATTTT

D gene: TRBD2
J gene: TRBJ2-3
V gene: TRBV7-9
clone size: NA
CDR3 protein: CASRKGTSGSTDTQYF
CDR3 DNA: TGTGCCAGCAGGAAGGGGACTAGCGGGAGCACAGATACGCAGTATTTT

D gene: NA
J gene: TRBJ2-2
V gene: TRBV7-3
clone size: NA
CDR3 protein: CASSRDSGELFF
CDR3 DNA: TGTGCCAGCAGCCGGGACTCCGGGGAGCTGTTTTTT

D gene: NA
J gene: TRBJ1-5
V gene: TRBV6-2/TRBV6-3
clone size: few
CDR3 protein: CASTNGGRGQPQHF
CDR3 DNA: TGTGCCAGCACCAACGGGGGGCGGGGACAGCCCCAGCATTTT

D gene: TRBD2
J gene: TRBJ2-7
V gene: TRBV20-1
clone size: few
CDR3 protein: CSASGTSGRSSYEQYF
CDR3 DNA: TGCAGTGCGTCTGGGACTAGCGGAAGGAGCTCCTACGAGCAGTACTTC

D gene: NA
J gene: TRBJ1-4
V gene: TRBV29-1
clone size: NA
CDR3 protein: CSVWTVNEKLFF
CDR3 DNA: TGCAGCGTCTGGACGGTAAATGAAAAACTGTTTTTT

D gene: NA
J gene: TRBJ2-3
V gene: TRBV6-2/TRBV6-3
clone size: few
CDR3 protein: CASSTVTYTDTQYF
CDR3 DNA: TGTGCCAGCAGTACCGTGACTTACACAGATACGCAGTATTTT

D gene: NA
J gene: TRBJ2-7
V gene: TRBV6-6
clone size: few
CDR3 protein: CASSYGGADYEQYF
CDR3 DNA: TGTGCCAGCAGTTATGGTGGGGCCGACTACGAGCAGTACTTC